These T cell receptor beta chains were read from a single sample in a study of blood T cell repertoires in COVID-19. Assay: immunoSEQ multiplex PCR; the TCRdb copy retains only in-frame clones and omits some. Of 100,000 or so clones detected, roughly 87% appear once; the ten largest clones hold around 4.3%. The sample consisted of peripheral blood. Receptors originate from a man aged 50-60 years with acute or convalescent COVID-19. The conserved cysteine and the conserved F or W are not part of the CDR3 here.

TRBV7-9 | ASSPNRSRTDTQY
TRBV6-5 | ASSPQGAYYGYT
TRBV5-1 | ASAVQTAQETQY
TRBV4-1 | ASSQELGGNQPQH
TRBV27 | ASSLTPSGALRGNQPQH
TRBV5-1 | ASSFDRTGYT
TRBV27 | ASSLFPDTGELF
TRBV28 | ASSLSSQAFQPQH
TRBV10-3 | AIREGLAGGNYEQY
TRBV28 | ASSFSDPGQGTGYT
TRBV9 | ASSVDLAGGPFADTQY
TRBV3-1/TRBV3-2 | ASRSSWSSGNTIY
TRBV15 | ATSRETGSSYEQY
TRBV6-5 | ASRAGQEYGYT
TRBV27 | ASSSQGGPQNGYT
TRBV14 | ASSPTAGGSGETQY
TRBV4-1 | ASSQGLNTGVEAF
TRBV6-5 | ASSYSASSYEQY
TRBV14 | ASSQLGGSDYNEQF
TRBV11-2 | ASKSGLSNTEAF
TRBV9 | ASREITGNTEAF
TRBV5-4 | ASSPDRENYGYT
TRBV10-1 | ASRAGTGYPPPTYEQY
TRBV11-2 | ASSLSDKGKTNEKLF
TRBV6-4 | ASSVRSSYNSPLH
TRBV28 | ASSPVTIASPLH
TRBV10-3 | AISPDRGSNSPLH
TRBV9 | ASSSGGPLSNQPQH
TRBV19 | ASSIRGLQPQH
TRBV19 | ASRGTSTDTQY
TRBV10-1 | ASSESAGQPQH
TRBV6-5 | ASSYSPGSNQPQH